The next 21 T cell receptor beta chains were all read from a single sample in a study of T-cell reconstitution after alpha-beta-depleted transplantation in children. A library of TCRbeta sequences, prepared with unique molecular identifiers, was generated. MiXCR, run by TCRdb on the PCR reads, gives a single entry per CDR3 protein. The table records hundreds of thousands of distinct CDR3 sequences, 16% of them present only once. Sequenced here: PBMCs from the stem cell graft donor, sampled from the stem cell graft. These receptors came from a human donor who donated a stem cell graft to a child with acute myeloid leukemia.

There are many counts of this clonotype. The chain has TRBV10-3 and TRBJ2-7; D unresolved. CDR1 is ENHRY, CDR2 SYGVKD, per germline. V lost 10 bases and J 7 bases, leaving 8 bases between the germline ends. The CDR3 extends over 9 amino acids. The CDR3 region has the DNA TGTGCCACCCCTGGGGAGCAGTACGTC. Residues: CATPGEQYV.

The chain is built from TRBV4-3 and TRBJ1-2; D is unclear. V lost 0 bases, J lost 0 bases, and 20 bases lay in between. Germline CDR1 LGHNA, CDR2 YSLEER. This CDR3 region has 19 residues. CDR3 sequence (DNA): TGCGCCAGCAGCCAAGAATTACCAACCTTTAGGGAAGCTAACTATGGCTACACCTTC. The encoded protein is CASSQELPTFREANYGYTF.

This clonotype was seen more than once but under ten times. The chain links TRBV20-1 to TRBJ2-1, with unresolved D. The CDR3 contains 14 residues. V gave up 6 bases and J gave up 6 bases, with 18 bases separating them. Germline V gene lookup returns CDR1 DFQATT and CDR2 SNEGSKA (reference sequence). The CDR3 sequence: CSADSSSYRNEQFF. In DNA, the CDR3 is TGCAGTGCGGATTCTTCGTCCTATCGCAATGAGCAGTTCTTC.

The chain employs TRBV4-2 and TRBJ2-1; D might be TRBD2 (7 bases). The CDR3 is made up of 16 amino acids. Per germline, CDR1 LGHNA and CDR2 YNFKEQ. Trimming took 1 base from V and 6 from J, leaving 16 bases between them. Written as DNA, the CDR3 is TGTGCCAGCAGCCAAGGGTGGGGGGGGGCAATCAATGAGCAGTTCTTC. It specifies CASSQGWGGAINEQFF.

This clonotype was recorded many times. The chain carries TRBV7-3 and TRBJ2-3, with D possibly matching TRBD2 (6 bases). There are 19 residues in the CDR3. Per the germline V gene, CDR1 is SGHTA and CDR2 is FQGTGA. Trimming pared 1 base from V and 0 bases from J, leaving 20 bases between. CDR3 nucleotide sequence: TGTGCCAGCAGCTTAAAAAAGGTTTCCGGGCTAGCGAGCACAGATACGCAGTATTTT. Its protein product is CASSLKKVSGLASTDTQYF.

This rearrangement joins TRBV7-3 to TRBJ2-3, with 8 bases aligning to TRBD2. The CDR3 contains 16 residues. V lost 2 bases and J lost 4; bases outside the gene matches: 8. CDR1 and CDR2 (germline): SGHTA, FQGTGA. The CDR3 nucleotides are TGTGCCAGCAGCTTATTGGCGGGGGGTGGATCAGATACGCAGTATTTT. It yields the protein CASSLLAGGGSDTQYF. Full variable domain (outside the CDR3, taken from reference TRBV7-3 and TRBJ2-3): GAGVSQTPSNKVTEKGKYVELRCDPISGHTALYWYRQSLGQGPEFLIYFQGTGAADDSGLPNDRFFAVRPEGSVSTLKIQRTERGDSAVYLCASSLLAGGGSDTQYFGPGTRLTVL.

This clonotype was detected only a few times. V is TRBV12-3 or TRBV12-4 and J is TRBJ1-1; D unclear. Trimming cost V 5 bases and J 11 bases, with 15 bases left between them. The CDR3 is 12 amino acids. CDR3 nucleotides: TGTGCCAGCAGTAGCCCCCGGGAGGTGGCTTTCTTT. It specifies CASSSPREVAFF.

The chain is built from TRBV28 and TRBJ2-7; perhaps TRBD2 as D (5 bases). Trimming took off 5 bases at V and 7 bases at J, with 12 bases between the two ends. Germline CDR1 reads MDHEN; CDR2 reads SYDVKM. The CDR3 covers 12 residues. Here the CDR3 DNA reads TGTGCCAGCAGTCTGGACGGAGGTGAGCAGTACGTC. The encoded protein is CASSLDGGEQYV.

This clonotype was counted at least ten times. The chain links TRBV5-1 to TRBJ1-4; unclear D gene. Germline CDR1 and CDR2: SGHRS and YFSETQ. The CDR3 covers 15 residues. V lost 0 bases to trimming and J lost 0 bases, with 6 bases between them. CDR3 sequence reads: CASSLGGTTNEKLFF. The DNA for the CDR3 is TGCGCCAGCAGCTTGGGCGGAACAACTAATGAAAAACTGTTTTTT.

The sample holds one count of this clonotype. The chain is built from TRBV24-1 and TRBJ2-2, with 11 bases fitting TRBD1. The CDR3 extends over 15 amino acids. V was pared by 4 bases and J by 8 bases, with 5 bases of the junction left unmatched. Germline lookup yields CDR1 KGHDR and CDR2 SFDVKD. The CDR3: CATSDPGTGGGELFF. The CDR3, as DNA: TGTGCCACCAGTGACCCCGGGACAGGGGGGGGGGAGCTGTTTTTT.

Worth noting for this clonotype: A much bigger clone sits one base away, suggesting this may be a read error. J is TRBJ1-2 and V is TRBV20-1, with a tentative D call TRBD1 (5 bases). Germline values: CDR1 DFQATT, CDR2 SNEGSKA (reference sequence). V was shortened by 6 bases and J by 6 bases, with 14 bases between the two germline ends. CDR3 length: 12 amino acids. CDR3: CSADGPGDGYTF. CDR3 in DNA: TGCAGTGCCGACGGACCGGGGGATGGCTACACCTTC.

There are many counts of this clonotype. The chain joins TRBV5-6 to TRBJ1-1, with 7 bases matching TRBD1. Trimming at V came to 4 bases and at J to 11 bases, leaving 8 bases not matched to a gene. CDR3 length equals 12 residues. The germline V gene encodes CDR1 SGHDT and CDR2 YYEEEE. The CDR3 sequence: CASSVTGFSAFF. The CDR3 DNA reads as TGTGCCAGCAGCGTGACAGGGTTTTCGGCTTTCTTT.

This clonotype has at least ten counts. The genes are TRBV5-5 and TRBJ1-6, with D uncertain. The length of the CDR3 is 16 residues. Deletions cut 1 base from V and 7 bases from J, with 15 bases between. CDR1 is SGHKS and CDR2 is YYEKEE in the germline V gene (reference sequence). The CDR3 here is CASSLTLGTANSPLHF. The CDR3 DNA reads TGTGCCAGCAGCTTGACGTTGGGAACGGCGAATTCACCCCTCCACTTT.

In this sample, this clonotype turned up many times. V gene TRBV20-1 combines with J gene TRBJ1-2; 12 bases align to TRBD1. The V gene end was trimmed by 3 bases and the J gene end by 5 bases; junction bases not matched to a gene: 7. Germline values: CDR1 DFQATT, CDR2 SNEGSKA (reference sequence). CDR3 length: 15 amino acids. CDR3 DNA sequence: TGCAGTGCTAGGGGACAGGGGGCGGCGCGGTATGGCTACACCTTC. It encodes CSARGQGAARYGYTF.

This clonotype has ten or more counts. The chain uses TRBV6-1 and TRBJ1-2; D gene unclear. Germline V CDR1 and CDR2: MNHNS, SASEGT. This CDR3 has 14 amino acids. V shed 1 base and J shed 4 bases, with 10 bases lying between them. This CDR3 reads CASSEVNLIYGYTF. CDR3 nucleotide sequence: TGTGCCAGCAGTGAAGTGAACCTTATCTATGGCTACACCTTC.

Concerning this clonotype itself: A much larger clonotype is one base distant, so this may be a read error. The CDR3 loop reads CSAEEPGFSNEQFF. In DNA form, the CDR3 reads TGCAGTGCCGAGGAGCCAGGTTTTAGCAATGAGCAGTTCTTC. V and J are TRBV20-1 and TRBJ2-1; D gene ambiguous. The germline gives CDR1 DFQATT, CDR2 SNEGSKA (reference sequence). Deletions cut 6 bases from V and 6 bases from J, with 18 bases between. There are 14 residues in the CDR3.

There are many counts of this clonotype. The V and J genes are TRBV12-3 or TRBV12-4 and TRBJ2-1, with D unresolved. The CDR3 is made up of 16 amino acids. V gave up 6 bases and J gave up 0 bases, with 15 bases separating them. CDR3 amino acids: CASSQLAISSYNEQFF. The CDR3 DNA is TGTGCCAGCAGCCAACTTGCCATTAGCTCCTACAATGAGCAGTTCTTC.

This clonotype showed up just a few times. V and J are TRBV18 and TRBJ1-1; TRBD1 is a possible D gene (6 bases). CDR3 size: 15 residues. Deletions cut 4 bases from V and 0 bases from J, with 12 bases between. Germline V gene data show CDR1 as KGHSH and CDR2 as LQKENI. The CDR3 here is CASSHSGQLNTEAFF. The CDR3 DNA follows: TGTGCCAGCTCACACTCGGGACAATTGAACACTGAAGCTTTCTTT.

The genes are TRBV7-6 and TRBJ2-5; 9 positions match TRBD2. The V segment lost 5 bases and the J segment 4 bases; nucleotides outside the gene matches: 11. The CDR3 has 16 amino acids. CDR1 SGHVS and CDR2 FNYEAQ come from the germline V gene. The CDR3 DNA reads as TGTGCCAGCAGCCCGGTGGGGCGGGGGGGCCGAGAGACCCAGTACTTC. This encodes CASSPVGRGGRETQYF. Variable domain in full (rest from reference TRBV7-6 and TRBJ2-5): GAGVSQSPRYKVTKRGQDVALRCDPISGHVSLYWYRQALGQGPEFLTYFNYEAQQDKSGLPNDRFSAERPEGSISTLTIQRTEQRDSAMYRCASSPVGRGGRETQYFGPGTRLLVL.

This clonotype was counted only a few times. The chain couples TRBV5-1 to TRBJ2-5; 12 positions match TRBD2. Losses at the gene ends were 3 bases for V and 3 bases for J; bases not matched to a gene: 18. Germline V lookup: CDR1 SGHRS, CDR2 YFSETQ. This CDR3 is built from 20 residues. CDR3 DNA: TGCGCCAGCAGCTGGCCCCCGACTAGCGGGGGACCTAACCAAAAAGAGACCCAGTACTTC. Translation gives CASSWPPTSGGPNQKETQYF.

J is TRBJ2-4 and V is TRBV5-1, with D perhaps TRBD1 (6 bases). The V end was cut by 0 bases, the J end by 0 bases, with 13 bases between. Germline V gene data show CDR1 as SGHRS and CDR2 as YFSETQ. This CDR3 comprises 17 residues. For the CDR3, the DNA is TGCGCCAGCAGCTTGGGACAGGAGATTTTAGCCAAAAACATTCAGTACTTC. Its protein product is CASSLGQEILAKNIQYF.